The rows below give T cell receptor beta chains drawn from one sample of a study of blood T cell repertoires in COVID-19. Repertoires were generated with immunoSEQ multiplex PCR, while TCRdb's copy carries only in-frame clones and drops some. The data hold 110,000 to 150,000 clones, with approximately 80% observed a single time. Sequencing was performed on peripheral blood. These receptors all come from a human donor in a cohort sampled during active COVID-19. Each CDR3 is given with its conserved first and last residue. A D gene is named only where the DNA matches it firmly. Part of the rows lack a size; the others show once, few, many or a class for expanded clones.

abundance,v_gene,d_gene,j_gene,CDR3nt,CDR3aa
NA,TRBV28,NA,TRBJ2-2,TGTGCCAGCAGTCGGGGGATCGGGGAGCTGTTTTTT,CASSRGIGELFF
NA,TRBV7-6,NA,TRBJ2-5,TGTGCCAGCAGCTCCGGTACCATCCGTAGTGAGACCCAGTACTTC,CASSSGTIRSETQYF
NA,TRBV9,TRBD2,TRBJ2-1,TGTGCCAGCAGCGGCGGACTAGCGGGAGTAGGGGAGCAGTTCTTC,CASSGGLAGVGEQFF
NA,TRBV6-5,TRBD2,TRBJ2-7,TGTGCCAGCAGTCGGACTAGCGGGAGACAATACGAGCAGTACTTC,CASSRTSGRQYEQYF
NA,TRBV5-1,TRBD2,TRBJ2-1,TGCGCCAGCAGCTTTAGCGGGACCCTCAGTAGAGAGCAGTTCTTC,CASSFSGTLSREQFF
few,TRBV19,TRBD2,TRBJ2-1,TGTGCCAGTAAAAAGGCTAGCGGGAGGGGCGGTGAGCAGTTCTTC,CASKKASGRGGEQFF
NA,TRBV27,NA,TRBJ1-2,TGTGCCAGCAGTTTAGATTCAGGCAATGGCTACACCTTC,CASSLDSGNGYTF
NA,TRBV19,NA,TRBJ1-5,TGTGCCAGTAGTATAATGAAGGGGGTAAAAGGACAGCCCCAGCATTTT,CASSIMKGVKGQPQHF
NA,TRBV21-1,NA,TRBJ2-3,TGTGCCAGCAGCAGGAGGGCAGCGAAAAATACAGATACGCAGTATTTT,CASSRRAAKNTDTQYF
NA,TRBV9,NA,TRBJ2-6,TGTGCCAGCAGCGCCAATGGGGCCAACGTCCTGACTTTC,CASSANGANVLTF
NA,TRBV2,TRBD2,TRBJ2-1,TGTGCCAGCTGGACTAGCGGGAGTTTGAGCAATGAGCAGTTCTTC,CASWTSGSLSNEQFF
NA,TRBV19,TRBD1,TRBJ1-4,TGTGCCAGTAGTATAGACCCCGACAGGGTGGATGAAAAACTGTTTTTT,CASSIDPDRVDEKLFF
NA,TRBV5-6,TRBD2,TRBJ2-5,TGTGCCAGCAGCTTGGGGCCCCACAGCGGGGAGGGGACCCAGTACTTC,CASSLGPHSGEGTQYF
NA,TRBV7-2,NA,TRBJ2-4,TGTGCCAGCAGCCCCCTCACAGGGAAGGGCAAAAACATTCAGTACTTC,CASSPLTGKGKNIQYF
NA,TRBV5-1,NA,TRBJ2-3,TGCGCCAGCAGCCGTCAGCCTAGTGGCACAGATACGCAGTATTTT,CASSRQPSGTDTQYF
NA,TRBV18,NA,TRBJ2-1,TGTGCCAGCTCCCAAAACTCCGACAATGAGCAGTTCTTC,CASSQNSDNEQFF
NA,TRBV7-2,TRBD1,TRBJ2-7,TGTGCCAGCAGCTTAGCTGAGACAGGGCCCTACGAGCAGTACTTC,CASSLAETGPYEQYF